Each of the 18 T cell receptor beta chains below was sequenced from the same sample in a study of T-cell memory formation after mild COVID-19. MiXCR, applied by TCRdb to the 5' RACE reads, yields one record per CDR3 protein. The table lists 400,000 to 500,000 distinct CDR3 sequences, approximately 24% of them singletons, with roughly 8.7% in the top ten. Sequencing input: PBMCs or a T cell subset sorted from them (not recorded which). The receptors originated from an adult woman who had mild COVID-19 (a few samples of this study predate the infection). Cell type and time point are not known.

The chain has TRBV20-1 and TRBJ2-5, with TRBD2 matching over 13 bases. The V gene's germline CDR1 is DFQATT and CDR2 SNEGSKA (reference sequence). V lost 4 bases, J lost 3 bases, and 5 bases stayed unmatched. The CDR3 length is 15 residues. The CDR3 here is CSAIRTSGGEETQYF. Written as DNA, the CDR3 is TGCAGTGCTATCAGAACTAGCGGGGGGGAAGAGACCCAGTACTTC.

This rearrangement joins TRBV7-3 to TRBJ1-1, with D perhaps TRBD1 (6 bases). Germline V CDR1 and CDR2: SGHTA, FQGTGA. Between the trimmed V and J ends, which lost 4 bases and 3 bases, there was a span of 9 bases. The CDR3 sequence is 13 residues long. CDR3 loop: CASSSYRDTEAFF. DNA for the CDR3: TGTGCCAGCAGCTCCTACAGGGACACTGAAGCTTTCTTT.

The V gene is TRBV6-1, the J gene TRBJ1-1; 9 bases fit TRBD1. Per germline, CDR1 MNHNS and CDR2 SASEGT. V was pared by 10 bases and J by 0 bases, with 9 bases of the junction left unmatched. CDR3 length: 15 residues. The CDR3, as DNA: TGTGCCATCAGGGCGGGGACAGGGATGAACACTGAAGCTTTCTTT. This sequence encodes CAIRAGTGMNTEAFF.

This clonotype appeared a few times. The V and J genes are TRBV5-1 and TRBJ2-5, with 9 bases fitting TRBD1. Germline assignment: CDR1 SGHRS and CDR2 YFSETQ. The length of the CDR3 is 16 residues. V gave up 1 base and J gave up 2 bases; unmatched junction bases: 6. The CDR3 spells CASSLLKGTGQETQYF. The CDR3 coding sequence is TGCGCCAGCAGCTTGCTTAAAGGGACAGGGCAAGAGACCCAGTACTTC.

This chain uses TRBV9 with TRBJ1-2, with D possibly being TRBD1 (5 bases). This CDR3 is built from 14 residues. Germline V gives CDR1 SGDLS, CDR2 YYNGEE. The V end lost 2 bases, the J end lost 6 bases, and 14 bases lay between the germline ends. CDR3 residues: CASSVTRGGNGYTF. The CDR3 region has the DNA TGTGCCAGCAGCGTGACGAGGGGTGGAAATGGCTACACCTTC.

In its sample, this clonotype was seen a few times. Here the CDR3 DNA reads TGTGCCAGCTCACCAGGCGCAGGGAGGTCGACTGGGGCCAACGTCCTGACTTTC. It specifies CASSPGAGRSTGANVLTF. The chain is built from TRBV18 and TRBJ2-6, with a weak D call TRBD2 (6 bases). The germline V gene encodes CDR1 KGHSH and CDR2 LQKENI. This CDR3 region has 18 residues. V was cut by 2 bases and J by 2 bases, with 16 bases left in between.

This clonotype turned up a few times. The V call is TRBV6-5, the J call TRBJ2-7, with D perhaps matching TRBD1 or TRBD2 (6 bases each). V was trimmed by 0 bases and J by 4 bases, leaving 13 bases between them. Germline V gene sequence: CDR1 MNHEY, CDR2 SVGAGI. The CDR3 extends over 15 amino acids. This chain's CDR3 is CASSYSTQGRYEQYF. CDR3 nucleotide sequence: TGTGCCAGCAGTTACTCGACGCAGGGGAGGTACGAGCAGTACTTC.

The chain has TRBV4-2 and TRBJ2-2, with 8 bases lining up with TRBD2. Germline assignment: CDR1 LGHNA and CDR2 YNFKEQ. Trimming removed 0 bases from V and 2 bases from J; junction bases left unmatched: 5. The CDR3 length is 17 residues. CDR3 bases: TGTGCCAGCAGCCAAGATTGGGCGGGGGGAAACACCGGGGAGCTGTTTTTT. As protein: CASSQDWAGGNTGELFF.

The rearrangement joins TRBV29-1 to TRBJ1-2; D is unclear. V was trimmed by 3 bases and J by 3 bases, leaving 17 bases between them. Germline-derived CDR1 and CDR2 are SQVTM and ANQGSEA. The CDR3 has 15 amino acids. The CDR3 protein is CSVDSSGVRDYGYTF. The CDR3, as DNA: TGCAGCGTTGATTCGAGCGGGGTTCGGGACTATGGCTACACCTTC. The variable domain in full, with the rest retrieved from reference TRBV29-1 and TRBJ1-2, is SAVISQKPSRDICQRGTSLTIQCQVDSQVTMMFWYRQQPGQSLTLIATANQGSEATYESGFVIDKFPISRPNLTFSTLTVSNMSPEDSSIYLCSVDSSGVRDYGYTFGSGTRLTVV.

J is TRBJ1-3 and V is TRBV5-1; no clear D gene. Trimming took off 6 bases at V and 0 bases at J, with 7 bases between the two ends. The CDR3 covers 13 residues. The germline V gene has CDR1 SGHRS and CDR2 YFSETQ. DNA of the CDR3: TGCGCCAGCACCCTAAACTCTGGAAACACCATATATTTT. Translating it yields CASTLNSGNTIYF.

This clonotype was picked up a small number of times. The CDR3 nucleotides are TGTGCCAGCAGTTTCAGAATCGGGAGACAGGCAACTAATGAAAAACTGTTTTTT. It codes for CASSFRIGRQATNEKLFF. J is TRBJ1-4 and V is TRBV12-3 or TRBV12-4; weak D call: TRBD1 (6 bases). Trimming stripped 3 bases from V and 0 bases from J, with 17 bases between. The CDR3 totals 18 residues.

This clonotype was picked up a small number of times. One junction end does not reproduce the germline sequence, and a read error may be involved. The genes are TRBV7-2 and TRBJ1-2, with 7 bases fitting TRBD1. The germline CDR1 and CDR2 sequences are SGHTA and FQGNSA. There are 14 residues in the CDR3. The DNA for the CDR3 is TGTGCCAGCAGCGTAGCTACAGGGGTCCATGGCTACACCTTC. This codes for CASSVATGVHGYTF.

This clonotype has just one count. The V gene is TRBV21-1, the J gene TRBJ1-5; no DNA check was done on the table's D call, TRBD1. TRBV21-1 represents a pseudogene. The CDR3 totals 17 residues. CDR3 bases: TGTGCCAGCAGCAAAGAAGGGGGCGATTCGGCAAATCAGCCCCAGCATTTT. It is translated as CASSKEGGDSANQPQHF.

V is TRBV11-3 and J is TRBJ2-1; D is uncertain. V was shortened by 5 bases and J by 2 bases, with 16 bases between the two germline ends. This CDR3 spans 16 amino acids. From germline, CDR1 is SGHNT and CDR2 YENEEA. In nucleotides, the CDR3 is TGTGCCAGCAGCGACCACCTGGCGGCCACCTACAATGAGCAGTTCTTC. Translated, it gives CASSDHLAATYNEQFF.

The chain has TRBV12-3 or TRBV12-4 and TRBJ2-1; possibly TRBD1 or TRBD2 for D (7 bases each). CDR3 length equals 17 residues. V dropped 9 bases and J dropped 0 bases, with 21 bases sitting between them. The CDR3 DNA reads TGTGCCAGTCAGGGGGGGGAGCGGCGGAGCTCCTACAATGAGCAGTTCTTC. As protein: CASQGGERRSSYNEQFF.

This chain uses TRBV4-3 with TRBJ2-3, with TRBD2 as a possible D gene (6 bases). Germline V CDR1 and CDR2: LGHNA, YSLEER. This CDR3 has 16 amino acids. Trimming took 0 bases from V and 5 from J, leaving 15 bases between them. In nucleotides, the CDR3 is TGCGCCAGCAGCCAAGATGGGACGGGAGTGGGAGATACGCAGTATTTT. It codes for CASSQDGTGVGDTQYF.

This clonotype was detected only a few times. The rearrangement uses TRBV7-9 and TRBJ2-1, with TRBD2 matching 9 bases. The CDR3 is made up of 16 amino acids. The germline V gene encodes CDR1 SEHNR and CDR2 FQNEAQ (reference sequence). Trimming removed 1 base from V and 5 bases from J; junction bases left unmatched: 6. This chain's CDR3 is CASSLGSGGPDNEQFF. The DNA of the CDR3 is TGTGCCAGCAGCTTAGGTAGCGGGGGACCGGACAATGAGCAGTTCTTC.

V and J are TRBV7-3 and TRBJ1-2; D ambiguous. Looked up from germline, CDR1 is SGHTA and CDR2 is FQGTGA. The V end was cut by 7 bases, the J end by 8 bases, with 5 bases between. The CDR3 consists of 9 residues. This chain's CDR3 is CASTGGYTF. The CDR3 DNA follows: TGTGCCAGCACAGGCGGCTACACCTTC.